The rows below give T cell receptor beta chains drawn from one sample of a study of T cells in Graves' hyperthyroidism and ophthalmopathy. TCRdb redid the calling of the multiplex PCR reads with MiXCR, one entry per CDR3 protein. The table has 530,000 or so distinct CDR3 sequences, 46% seen once; the top ten hold around 7.7%. The material sequenced was peripheral blood or thyroid tissue (not recorded which). These receptor sequences come from a woman between 18 and 29 years old with Graves' hyperthyroidism. The CDR3 runs from the conserved cysteine through the conserved F or W. The D gene is left open where the match is weak.

j_call: TRBJ1-4; d_call: .; v_call: TRBV12-3/TRBV12-4; cdr3_aa: CASSLGGQANEKLFF
j_call: TRBJ1-6; d_call: TRBD1; v_call: TRBV27; cdr3_aa: CASRTGQGNSPLHF
j_call: TRBJ2-2; d_call: TRBD2; v_call: TRBV9; cdr3_aa: CASSVRLAGVTGGELFF
j_call: TRBJ1-4; d_call: TRBD1; v_call: TRBV11-2; cdr3_aa: CASSLEGTGRSSYNEKLFF
j_call: TRBJ2-7; d_call: .; v_call: TRBV12-3/TRBV12-4; cdr3_aa: CASSHSVRDEQYF
j_call: TRBJ1-2; d_call: TRBD1; v_call: TRBV20-1; cdr3_aa: CSASTGAGYGYTF
j_call: TRBJ2-6; d_call: .; v_call: TRBV18; cdr3_aa: CASADSSSGANVLIF
j_call: TRBJ2-7; d_call: .; v_call: TRBV4-1; cdr3_aa: CASSPGLGGYEQYF
j_call: .; d_call: TRBD2; v_call: TRBV7-2; cdr3_aa: CASSLTGTSAVNEQFF
j_call: TRBJ2-7; d_call: TRBD2; v_call: TRBV4-2; cdr3_aa: CASSQEASGPYEQYF
j_call: TRBJ2-5; d_call: TRBD2; v_call: TRBV20-1; cdr3_aa: CSARTSGRAGRETQYF
j_call: TRBJ2-5; d_call: TRBD2; v_call: TRBV10-3; cdr3_aa: CAVAGGPETQYF
j_call: TRBJ1-1; d_call: .; v_call: TRBV6-1; cdr3_aa: CASSEARTGRRNTEAFF
j_call: .; d_call: .; v_call: TRBV4-1; cdr3_aa: CASSQDPRREATDTQHF
j_call: TRBJ1-1; d_call: .; v_call: TRBV7-6; cdr3_aa: CASSLGGEGPEAFF
j_call: TRBJ2-1; d_call: TRBD2; v_call: TRBV24-1; cdr3_aa: CATNGGSGSLDEQFF
j_call: TRBJ2-7; d_call: .; v_call: TRBV15; cdr3_aa: CATSSEQGYGQYF
j_call: TRBJ2-3; d_call: .; v_call: TRBV12-3/TRBV12-4; cdr3_aa: CASRLLSADTQYF
j_call: TRBJ2-2; d_call: .; v_call: TRBV7-3; cdr3_aa: CASSLSSVAGELFF
j_call: TRBJ1-4; d_call: .; v_call: TRBV19; cdr3_aa: CASQAALGEKLFF
j_call: TRBJ2-3; d_call: .; v_call: TRBV7-9; cdr3_aa: CASSFAEPDTQYF
j_call: TRBJ2-7; d_call: TRBD2; v_call: TRBV2; cdr3_aa: CASMGLAGGSYEQYF
j_call: TRBJ2-2; d_call: TRBD1; v_call: TRBV7-8; cdr3_aa: CASRTGVGTGELFF
j_call: TRBJ1-1; d_call: .; v_call: TRBV5-1; cdr3_aa: CASSLSREEAFF
j_call: TRBJ1-1; d_call: TRBD1; v_call: TRBV2; cdr3_aa: CASSTMTGMNTEAFF
j_call: TRBJ2-3; d_call: .; v_call: TRBV10-3; cdr3_aa: CAISGSATSTDTQYF
j_call: TRBJ2-2; d_call: .; v_call: TRBV12-3/TRBV12-4; cdr3_aa: CASRASGGASAGELFF
j_call: TRBJ2-5; d_call: .; v_call: TRBV14; cdr3_aa: CASSGIAGPALPQETQYF
j_call: TRBJ2-5; d_call: TRBD1; v_call: TRBV2; cdr3_aa: CASSEIWGQGETQYF
j_call: TRBJ2-7; d_call: TRBD2; v_call: TRBV11-2; cdr3_aa: CASSSLRSGRAYEQYF
j_call: TRBJ2-2; d_call: .; v_call: TRBV12-3/TRBV12-4; cdr3_aa: CASSTPGTSHNELFF
j_call: TRBJ1-2; d_call: .; v_call: TRBV18; cdr3_aa: CASSPLASEEGYTF
j_call: TRBJ2-5; d_call: .; v_call: TRBV10-3; cdr3_aa: CATSRGFQETQYF
j_call: TRBJ2-2; d_call: TRBD1; v_call: TRBV29-1; cdr3_aa: CSVLQGTGELFF
j_call: TRBJ2-2; d_call: .; v_call: TRBV20-1; cdr3_aa: CSATDLVF
j_call: TRBJ2-7; d_call: TRBD2; v_call: TRBV6-6; cdr3_aa: CASTTTGTTSSYEQYF
j_call: TRBJ2-5; d_call: .; v_call: TRBV6-5; cdr3_aa: CASSYTQDLVSGTQYF
j_call: TRBJ1-1; d_call: .; v_call: TRBV29-1; cdr3_aa: CSVVAMGLEAFF
j_call: TRBJ2-7; d_call: TRBD1; v_call: TRBV20-1; cdr3_aa: CSARDLGQGSEQYF
j_call: TRBJ2-1; d_call: .; v_call: TRBV7-9; cdr3_aa: CATSNPLVNEQFF
j_call: TRBJ1-1; d_call: .; v_call: TRBV6-2/TRBV6-3; cdr3_aa: CASSYPEGNTEALF
j_call: TRBJ2-5; d_call: .; v_call: TRBV20-1; cdr3_aa: CSARGPAESLETQCF
j_call: TRBJ2-7; d_call: TRBD2; v_call: TRBV20-1; cdr3_aa: CSARVLAGGSNEQYF
j_call: TRBJ1-2; d_call: .; v_call: TRBV12-3/TRBV12-4; cdr3_aa: CASSPGAAYGYTF
j_call: TRBJ2-5; d_call: .; v_call: TRBV7-9; cdr3_aa: CASSLAVVRETQYF
j_call: TRBJ2-2; d_call: TRBD2; v_call: TRBV13; cdr3_aa: CASSNPPLAEFDGELFF
j_call: TRBJ1-4; d_call: .; v_call: TRBV7-2; cdr3_aa: CASSPPDAGWSEKLFF
j_call: TRBJ1-2; d_call: TRBD1; v_call: TRBV5-1; cdr3_aa: CASSWDREDYGYTF
j_call: TRBJ2-2; d_call: TRBD2; v_call: TRBV11-2; cdr3_aa: CASSPGTSGELFF
j_call: .; d_call: .; v_call: TRBV11-3; cdr3_aa: CASSYLDEQFF
j_call: TRBJ2-7; d_call: .; v_call: TRBV10-2; cdr3_aa: CASYGYSYEQYF
j_call: TRBJ1-2; d_call: .; v_call: TRBV29-1; cdr3_aa: CSVDNGYTF
j_call: TRBJ2-6; d_call: TRBD1; v_call: TRBV7-6; cdr3_aa: CASSQEQGARGANVLTF
j_call: TRBJ1-1; d_call: TRBD1; v_call: TRBV4-3; cdr3_aa: CASSHPRDREDAEAFF
j_call: TRBJ1-2; d_call: .; v_call: TRBV29-1; cdr3_aa: CSVASGSYGYTF
j_call: TRBJ1-2; d_call: .; v_call: TRBV10-3; cdr3_aa: CAISESLGSRIWGTF
j_call: TRBJ2-5; d_call: TRBD2; v_call: TRBV5-8; cdr3_aa: CASSLASSGEETQYF
j_call: TRBJ1-1; d_call: .; v_call: TRBV2; cdr3_aa: CASREDKGWAFF
j_call: TRBJ2-2; d_call: TRBD1; v_call: TRBV5-1; cdr3_aa: CASSLALGTGIFGDDTGELFF
j_call: TRBJ1-2; d_call: .; v_call: TRBV7-3; cdr3_aa: CASSLVGAGDGYTF